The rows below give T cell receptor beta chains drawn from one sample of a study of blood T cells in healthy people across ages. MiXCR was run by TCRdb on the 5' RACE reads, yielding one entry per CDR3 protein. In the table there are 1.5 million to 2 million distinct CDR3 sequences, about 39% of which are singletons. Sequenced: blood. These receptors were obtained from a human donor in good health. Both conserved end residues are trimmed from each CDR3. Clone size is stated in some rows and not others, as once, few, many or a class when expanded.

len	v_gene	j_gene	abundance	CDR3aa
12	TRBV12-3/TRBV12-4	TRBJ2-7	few	ASTFQGPRNEQY
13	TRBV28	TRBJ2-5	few	ASSFELRVKETQY
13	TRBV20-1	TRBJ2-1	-	SALSGALPYNEQF
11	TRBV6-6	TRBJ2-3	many	ASSQGDWDTQY
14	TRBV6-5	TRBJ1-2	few	ASSYTPFGRNYGYT
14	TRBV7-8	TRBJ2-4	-	ASSHTRLLAKNIQY
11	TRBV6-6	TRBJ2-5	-	ASSQQGSETQY
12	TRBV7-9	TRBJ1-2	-	ASIEETGAGGYT
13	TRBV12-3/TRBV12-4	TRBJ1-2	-	ASSRGLRLNYGYT
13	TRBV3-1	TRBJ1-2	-	ASSQANAGGVGYT
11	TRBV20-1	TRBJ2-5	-	SAQDRDKETQY
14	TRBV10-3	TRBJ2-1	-	AISESYQAPYNEQF
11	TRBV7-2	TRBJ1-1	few	ASSLRTGTEAF
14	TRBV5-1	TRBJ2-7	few	ASSLVRTGDSYEQY
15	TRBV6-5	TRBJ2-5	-	ASSYGLAGGPGETQY
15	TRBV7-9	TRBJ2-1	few	ASSLALRGSLHNEQF
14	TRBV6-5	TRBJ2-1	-	ASKRVADSSYNEQF
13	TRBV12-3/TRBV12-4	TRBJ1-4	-	ASGLALRGGEKLF
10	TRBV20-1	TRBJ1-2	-	SARDGSLGYT
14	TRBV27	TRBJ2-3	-	ASRGGRGELTDTQY
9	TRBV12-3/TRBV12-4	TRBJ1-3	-	ASPSGNTIY
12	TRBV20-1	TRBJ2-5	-	SASGGTHQETQY
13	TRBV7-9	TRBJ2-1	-	ASSPTGSNYNEQF
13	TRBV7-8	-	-	ASSLVSQGAYEQY
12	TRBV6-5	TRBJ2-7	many	ASRSSGDVYEQY
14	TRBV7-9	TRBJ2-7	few	ASSFPTSSNSYEQY
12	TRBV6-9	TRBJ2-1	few	ARDPGQGINEQF
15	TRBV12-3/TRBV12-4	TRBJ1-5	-	ASSHRVEPYSNQPQH
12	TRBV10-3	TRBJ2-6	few	AINQGTGANVLT
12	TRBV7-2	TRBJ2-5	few	ASSLRGVEETQY
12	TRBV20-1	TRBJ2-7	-	SAPNRVTWNEQY
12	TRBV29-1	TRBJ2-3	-	SVEGGSPPDTQY